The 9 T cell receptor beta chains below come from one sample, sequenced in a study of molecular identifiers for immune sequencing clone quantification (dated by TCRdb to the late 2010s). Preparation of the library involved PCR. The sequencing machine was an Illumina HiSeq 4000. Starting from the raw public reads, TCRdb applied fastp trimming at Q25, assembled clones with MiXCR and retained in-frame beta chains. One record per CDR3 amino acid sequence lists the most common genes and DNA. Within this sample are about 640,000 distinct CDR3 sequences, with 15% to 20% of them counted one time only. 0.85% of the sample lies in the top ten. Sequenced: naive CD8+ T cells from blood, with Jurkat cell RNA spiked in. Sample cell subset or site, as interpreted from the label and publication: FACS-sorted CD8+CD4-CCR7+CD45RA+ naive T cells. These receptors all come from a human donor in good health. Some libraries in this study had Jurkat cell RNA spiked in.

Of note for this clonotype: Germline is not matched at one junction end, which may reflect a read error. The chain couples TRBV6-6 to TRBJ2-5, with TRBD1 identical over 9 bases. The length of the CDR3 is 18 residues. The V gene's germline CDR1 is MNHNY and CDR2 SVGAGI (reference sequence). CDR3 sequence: CASSYGQGPRERQETQHF. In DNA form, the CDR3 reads TGTGCCAGCAGTTATGGACAGGGGCCCCGAGAGAGACAAGAGACCCAGCACTTC.

CDR3 residues: CASSQDWPLGEQYF. The CDR3 nucleotides read TGTGCCAGCAGCCAAGACTGGCCCCTTGGCGAGCAGTACTTC. The chain carries TRBV3-1 and TRBJ2-7; D ambiguous. Trimming stripped 0 bases from V and 6 bases from J, with 12 bases between. Germline assignment: CDR1 LGHDT and CDR2 YNNKEL (reference sequence). This CDR3 is built from 14 residues.

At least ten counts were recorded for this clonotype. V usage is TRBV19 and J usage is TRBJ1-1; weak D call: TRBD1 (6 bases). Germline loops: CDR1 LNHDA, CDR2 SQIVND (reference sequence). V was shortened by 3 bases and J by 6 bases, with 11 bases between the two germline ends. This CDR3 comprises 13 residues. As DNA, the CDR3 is TGTGCCAGTAGTATCTTACAGGGTCCTGAAGCTTTCTTT. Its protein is CASSILQGPEAFF.

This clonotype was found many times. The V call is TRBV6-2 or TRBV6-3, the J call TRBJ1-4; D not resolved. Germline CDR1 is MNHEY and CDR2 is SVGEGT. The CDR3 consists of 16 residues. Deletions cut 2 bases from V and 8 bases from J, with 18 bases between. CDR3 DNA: TGTGCCAGCAGTTACGATCCGGACGGACCGAGGGAAAAACTGTTTTTT. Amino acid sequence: CASSYDPDGPREKLFF.

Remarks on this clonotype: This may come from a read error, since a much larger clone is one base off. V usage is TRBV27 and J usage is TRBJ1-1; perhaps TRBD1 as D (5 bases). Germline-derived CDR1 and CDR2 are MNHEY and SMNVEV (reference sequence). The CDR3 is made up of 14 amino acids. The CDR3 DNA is TGTGCCAGCAGCATACAGGTTAAAAACATTGAAGCTTTCTTT. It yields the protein CASSIQVKNIEAFF.

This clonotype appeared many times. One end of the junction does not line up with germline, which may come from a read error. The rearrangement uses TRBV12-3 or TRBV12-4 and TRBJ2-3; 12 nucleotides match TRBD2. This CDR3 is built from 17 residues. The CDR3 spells CASSLAGLAGSTDTQYF. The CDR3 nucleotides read TGTGCCAGCAGCTTAGCGGGACTAGCGGGTAGCACAGATACGCAGTATTTT.

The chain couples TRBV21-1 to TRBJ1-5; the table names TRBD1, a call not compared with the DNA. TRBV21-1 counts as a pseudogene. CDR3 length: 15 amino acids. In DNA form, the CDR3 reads TGTGCCAGCACCCCTGCGGCAGGGGGATATCAGCCCCAGCATTTT. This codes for CASTPAAGGYQPQHF.

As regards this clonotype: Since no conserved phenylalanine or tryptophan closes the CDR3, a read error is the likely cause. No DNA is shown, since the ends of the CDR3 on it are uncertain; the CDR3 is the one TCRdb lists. This CDR3 reads CASSRERLENTGGLFL. The chain recombines TRBV2 with TRBJ2-2; the table's D call, TRBD2, has no DNA check behind it. Germline CDR1 is SNHLY and CDR2 is FYNNEI. Including both end residues, the CDR3 is 16 amino acids long.

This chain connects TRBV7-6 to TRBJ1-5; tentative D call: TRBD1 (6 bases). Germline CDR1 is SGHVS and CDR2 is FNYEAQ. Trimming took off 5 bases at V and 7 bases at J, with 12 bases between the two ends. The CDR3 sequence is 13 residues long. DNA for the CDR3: TGTGCCAGCAGCCAGGGCAGGGGCCAGCCCCAGCATTTT. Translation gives CASSQGRGQPQHF.